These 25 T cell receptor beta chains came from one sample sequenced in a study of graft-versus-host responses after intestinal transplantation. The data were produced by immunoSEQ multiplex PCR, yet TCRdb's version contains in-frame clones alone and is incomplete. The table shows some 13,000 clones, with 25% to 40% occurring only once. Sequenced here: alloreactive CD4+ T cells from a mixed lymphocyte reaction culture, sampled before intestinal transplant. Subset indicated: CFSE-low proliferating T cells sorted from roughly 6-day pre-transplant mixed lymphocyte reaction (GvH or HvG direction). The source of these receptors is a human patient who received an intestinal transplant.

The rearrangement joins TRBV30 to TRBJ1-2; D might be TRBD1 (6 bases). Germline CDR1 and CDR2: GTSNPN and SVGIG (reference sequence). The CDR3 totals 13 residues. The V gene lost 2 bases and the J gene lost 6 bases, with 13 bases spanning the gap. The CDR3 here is CAWSLGGWDGYTF. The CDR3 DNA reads TGTGCCTGGAGTTTGGGGGGCTGGGATGGCTACACCTTC.

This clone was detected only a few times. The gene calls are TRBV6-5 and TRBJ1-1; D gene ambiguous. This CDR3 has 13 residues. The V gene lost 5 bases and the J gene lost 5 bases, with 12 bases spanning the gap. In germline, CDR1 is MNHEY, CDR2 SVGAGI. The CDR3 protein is CASSRSGGTEAFF. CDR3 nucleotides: TGTGCCAGCAGTCGCTCAGGTGGGACTGAAGCTTTCTTT.

The CDR3 DNA is TGTGCCACCGCCCTAGAGGCGGGCGGCTACGAGCAGTACTTC. Translation: CATALEAGGYEQYF. The rearrangement uses TRBV2 and TRBJ2-7, with D tentatively TRBD2 (5 bases). Germline V gene data show CDR1 as SNHLY and CDR2 as FYNNEI. The germline V and J ends were trimmed by 10 bases and 3 bases, with 19 bases remaining between them. This CDR3 is 14 amino acids long.

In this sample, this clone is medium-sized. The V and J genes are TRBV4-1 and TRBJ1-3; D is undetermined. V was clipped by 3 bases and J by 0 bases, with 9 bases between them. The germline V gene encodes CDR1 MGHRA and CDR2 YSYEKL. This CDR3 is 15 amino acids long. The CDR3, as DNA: TGCGCCAGCAGCCAGGCGCTTCGCTCTGGAAACACCATATATTTT. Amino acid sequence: CASSQALRSGNTIYF.

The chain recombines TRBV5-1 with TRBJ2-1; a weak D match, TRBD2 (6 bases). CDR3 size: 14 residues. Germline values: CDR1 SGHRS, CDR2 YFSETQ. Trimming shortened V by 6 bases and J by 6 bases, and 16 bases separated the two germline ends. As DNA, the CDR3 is TGCGCCAGCAAATCAGGTGGAGGGATCAATGAGCAGTTCTTC. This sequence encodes CASKSGGGINEQFF.

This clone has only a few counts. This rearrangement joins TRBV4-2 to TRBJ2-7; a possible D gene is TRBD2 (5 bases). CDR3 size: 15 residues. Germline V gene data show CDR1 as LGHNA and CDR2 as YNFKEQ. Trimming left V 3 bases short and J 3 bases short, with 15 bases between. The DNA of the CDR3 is TGTGCCAGCAGCCAGGCGGGTCGACCCCTCTACGAGCAGTACTTC. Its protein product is CASSQAGRPLYEQYF.

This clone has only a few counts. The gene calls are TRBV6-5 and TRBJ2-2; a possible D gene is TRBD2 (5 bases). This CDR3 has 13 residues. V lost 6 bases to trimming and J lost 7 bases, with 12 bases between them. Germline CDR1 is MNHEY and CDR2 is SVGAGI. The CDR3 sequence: CASRKDGNGELFF. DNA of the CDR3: TGTGCCAGCAGAAAGGACGGGAACGGGGAGCTGTTTTTT.

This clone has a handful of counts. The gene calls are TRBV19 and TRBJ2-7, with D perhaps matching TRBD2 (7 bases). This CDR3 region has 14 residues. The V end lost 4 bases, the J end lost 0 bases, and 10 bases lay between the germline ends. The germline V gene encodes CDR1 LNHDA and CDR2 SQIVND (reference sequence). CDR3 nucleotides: TGTGCCAGTAGTAGTCGGGGGGCCTCCTACGAGCAGTACTTC. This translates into CASSSRGASYEQYF.

The CDR3: CASTVQGANTGELFF. The CDR3, as DNA: TGCGCCAGCACAGTTCAGGGGGCGAACACCGGGGAGCTGTTTTTT. V is TRBV5-1 and J is TRBJ2-2, with 7 bases aligning to TRBD1. Germline V gene lookup returns CDR1 SGHRS and CDR2 YFSETQ. The CDR3 totals 15 residues. The ends lost 6 bases at V and 0 bases at J; junction bases unmatched: 5.

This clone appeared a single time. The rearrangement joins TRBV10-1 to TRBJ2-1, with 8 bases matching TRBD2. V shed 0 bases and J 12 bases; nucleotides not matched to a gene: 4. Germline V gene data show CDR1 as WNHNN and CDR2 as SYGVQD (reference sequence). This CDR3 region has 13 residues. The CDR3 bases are TGCGCCAGCAGTGAGTCGGGGCGGGAGGTGCAGTTCTTC. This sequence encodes CASSESGREVQFF.

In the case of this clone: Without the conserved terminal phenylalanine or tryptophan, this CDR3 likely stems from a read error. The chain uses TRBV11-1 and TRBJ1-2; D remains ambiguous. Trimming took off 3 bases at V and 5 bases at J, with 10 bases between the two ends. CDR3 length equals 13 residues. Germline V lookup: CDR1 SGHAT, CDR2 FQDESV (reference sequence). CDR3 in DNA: TGTGCCAGCAGCTTTGAGGGCTTTTATGGCTACACCCTC. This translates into CASSFEGFYGYTL.

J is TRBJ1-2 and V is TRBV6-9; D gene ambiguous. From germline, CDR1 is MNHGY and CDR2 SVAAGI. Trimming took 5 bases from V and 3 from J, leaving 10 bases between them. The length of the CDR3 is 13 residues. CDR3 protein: CASSIGIYYGYTF. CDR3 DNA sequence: TGTGCCAGCAGTATAGGAATTTACTATGGCTACACCTTC.

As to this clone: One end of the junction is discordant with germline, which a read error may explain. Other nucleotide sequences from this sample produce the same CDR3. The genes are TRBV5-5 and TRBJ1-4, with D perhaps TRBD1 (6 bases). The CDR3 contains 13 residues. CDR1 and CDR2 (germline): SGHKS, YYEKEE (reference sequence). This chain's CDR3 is CASSYAGVEKLFF. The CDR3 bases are TGTGCCAGCAGCTACGCAGGGGTCGAAAAATTGTTTTTT.

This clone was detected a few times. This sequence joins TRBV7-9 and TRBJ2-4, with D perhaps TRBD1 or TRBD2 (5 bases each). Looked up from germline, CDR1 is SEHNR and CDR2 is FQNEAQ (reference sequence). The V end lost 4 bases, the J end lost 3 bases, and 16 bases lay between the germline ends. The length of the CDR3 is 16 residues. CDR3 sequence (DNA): TGTGCCAGCAGCTCACTCTATGTGGGGGTCAAAAACATTCAGTACTTC. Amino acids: CASSSLYVGVKNIQYF.

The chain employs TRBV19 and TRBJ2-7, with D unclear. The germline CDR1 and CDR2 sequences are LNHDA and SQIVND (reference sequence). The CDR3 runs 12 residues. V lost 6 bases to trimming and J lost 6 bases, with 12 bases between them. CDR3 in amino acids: CASSSPGFEQYF. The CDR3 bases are TGTGCCAGTAGCTCCCCTGGGTTCGAGCAGTACTTC.

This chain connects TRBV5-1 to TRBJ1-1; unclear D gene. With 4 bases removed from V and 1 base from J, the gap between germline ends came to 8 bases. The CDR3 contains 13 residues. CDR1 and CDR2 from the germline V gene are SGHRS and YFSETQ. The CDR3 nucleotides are TGCGCCAGCAGCACTCAGGAGAACACTGAAGCTTTCTTT. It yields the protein CASSTQENTEAFF.

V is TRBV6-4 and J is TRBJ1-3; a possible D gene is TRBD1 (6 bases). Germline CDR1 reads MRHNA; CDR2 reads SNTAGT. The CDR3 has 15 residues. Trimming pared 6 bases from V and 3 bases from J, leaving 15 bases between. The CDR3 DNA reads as TGTGCCAGCAGGCCTACAGGGCGGAATGGAAACACCATATATTTT. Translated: CASRPTGRNGNTIYF.

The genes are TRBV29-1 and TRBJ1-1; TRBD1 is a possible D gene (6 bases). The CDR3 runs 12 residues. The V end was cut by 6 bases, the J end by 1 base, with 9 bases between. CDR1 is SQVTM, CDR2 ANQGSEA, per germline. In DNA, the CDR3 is TGCAGCGTCGGACAGCCGAACACTGAAGCTTTCTTT. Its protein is CSVGQPNTEAFF.

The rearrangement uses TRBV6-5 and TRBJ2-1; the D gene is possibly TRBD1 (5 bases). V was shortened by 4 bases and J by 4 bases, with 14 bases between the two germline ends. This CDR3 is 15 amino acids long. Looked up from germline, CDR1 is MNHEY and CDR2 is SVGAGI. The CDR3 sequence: CASSLGHRPYNEQFF. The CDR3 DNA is TGTGCCAGCAGTTTAGGACACAGACCATACAATGAGCAGTTCTTC.

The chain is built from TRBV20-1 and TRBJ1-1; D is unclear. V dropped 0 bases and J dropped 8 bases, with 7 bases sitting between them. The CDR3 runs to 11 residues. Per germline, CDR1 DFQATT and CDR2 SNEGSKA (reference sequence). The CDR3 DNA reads TGCAGTGCTAGAGACCAGGAAGAAGCTTTCTTT. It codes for CSARDQEEAFF.

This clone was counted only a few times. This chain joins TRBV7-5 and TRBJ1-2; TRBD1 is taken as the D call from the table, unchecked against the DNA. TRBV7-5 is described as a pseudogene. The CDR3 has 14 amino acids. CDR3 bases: TGTGCCAGCAGCGAGGACAGGGTAGCCTATGGCTACACCTTC. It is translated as CASSEDRVAYGYTF.

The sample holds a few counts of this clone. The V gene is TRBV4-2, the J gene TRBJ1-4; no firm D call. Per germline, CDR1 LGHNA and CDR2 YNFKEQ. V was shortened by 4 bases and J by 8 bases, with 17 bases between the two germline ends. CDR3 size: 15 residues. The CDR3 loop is CASSPLTSTREKLFF. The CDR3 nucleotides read TGTGCCAGCAGCCCCCTGACAAGCACGAGGGAAAAACTGTTTTTT.

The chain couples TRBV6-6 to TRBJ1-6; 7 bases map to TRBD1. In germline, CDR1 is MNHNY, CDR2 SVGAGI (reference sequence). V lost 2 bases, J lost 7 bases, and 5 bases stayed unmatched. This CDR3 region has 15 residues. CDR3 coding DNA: TGTGCCAGCAGTTACGAGGGGGCAAAAAATTCACCCCTCCACTTT. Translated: CASSYEGAKNSPLHF.

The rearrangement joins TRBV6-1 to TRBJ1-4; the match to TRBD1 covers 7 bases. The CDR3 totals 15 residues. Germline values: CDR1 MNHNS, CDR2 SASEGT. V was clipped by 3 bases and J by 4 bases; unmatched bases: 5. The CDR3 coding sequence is TGTGCCAGCAGTGAGTGGCGGGACAGTAATGAAAAACTGTTTTTT. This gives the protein CASSEWRDSNEKLFF.

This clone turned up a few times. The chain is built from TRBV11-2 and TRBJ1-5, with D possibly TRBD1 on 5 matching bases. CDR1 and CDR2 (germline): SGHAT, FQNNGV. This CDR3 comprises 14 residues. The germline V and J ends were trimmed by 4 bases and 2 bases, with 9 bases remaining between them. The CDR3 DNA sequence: TGTGCCAGCAGCTACGGGGGGGGCAATCAGCCCCAGCATTTT. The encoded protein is CASSYGGGNQPQHF.